Shown below are 31 T cell receptor beta chains from a single sample sequenced in a study of T cells in Graves' hyperthyroidism and ophthalmopathy. TCR beta CDR3 regions were amplified from RNA. A set of HTBI primers served as the primers for a first-round RT-PCR of the TCR CDR3. TCRdb reprocessed the multiplex PCR reads with MiXCR, giving one entry per CDR3 protein. The sample contains hundreds of thousands of distinct CDR3 sequences, 16% of which appear only once. The sample was blood. These receptors came from a woman between 40 and 55 years old with Graves' ophthalmopathy.

To note about this clonotype: A much larger clone differs by one base, so this may be a read error. The chain combines TRBV7-9 with TRBJ2-1, with TRBD2 matching 7 bases. The germline V gene has CDR1 SEHNR and CDR2 FQNEAQ (reference sequence). The CDR3 loop spans 14 amino acids. The chain's CDR3 is CDSSSPLAEDEQFF. CDR3 nucleotide sequence: TGTGACAGCAGCTCCCCGCTAGCGGAGGATGAGCAGTTCTTC.

V usage is TRBV15 and J usage is TRBJ2-2; D unresolved. The CDR3 has 16 residues. The germline CDR1 and CDR2 sequences are LNHNV and YYDKDF (reference sequence). Trimming stripped 5 bases from V and 0 bases from J, with 13 bases between. CDR3 region: CATSGSASANTGELFF. Here the CDR3 DNA reads TGTGCCACCAGCGGTTCGGCCAGCGCGAACACCGGGGAGCTGTTTTTT.

This clonotype has just a few counts. The CDR3 is CSASRGQGITEAFF. In nucleotides, the CDR3 is TGCAGTGCTAGCCGTGGACAGGGGATCACTGAAGCTTTCTTT. The chain carries TRBV20-1 and TRBJ1-1, with 9 bases identical to TRBD1. The J segment lost 4 bases and the V segment lost 3 bases, leaving 6 bases of the junction unmatched. Germline CDR1 is DFQATT and CDR2 is SNEGSKA (reference sequence). The CDR3 is made up of 14 amino acids.

This clonotype was seen at least ten times. The rearrangement uses TRBV3-1 and TRBJ1-1, with a weak D call TRBD1 (6 bases). The CDR3 covers 14 residues. CDR1 and CDR2 from the germline V gene are LGHDT and YNNKEL (reference sequence). Deletions cut 0 bases from V and 5 bases from J, with 10 bases between. The CDR3 region is CASSQDRGRTEAFF. In nucleotides, the CDR3 is TGTGCCAGCAGCCAAGACAGGGGAAGGACTGAAGCTTTCTTT.

This clonotype was counted ten times or more. The chain uses TRBV12-3 or TRBV12-4 and TRBJ1-5; a possible D gene is TRBD1 (5 bases). This CDR3 is built from 16 residues. V dropped 3 bases and J dropped 1 base, with 13 bases sitting between them. Here the CDR3 DNA reads TGTGCCAGCAGTTTTTGGGACCTCCGGAGCAATCAGCCCCAGCATTTT. This translates into CASSFWDLRSNQPQHF.

The V call is TRBV20-1, the J call TRBJ2-5; D remains ambiguous. The V end lost 0 bases, the J end lost 4 bases, and 9 bases lay between the germline ends. The CDR3 totals 13 residues. Germline CDR1 and CDR2: DFQATT and SNEGSKA (reference sequence). CDR3 coding DNA: TGCAGTGCTAGAGAGGTATCCGGAGAGACCCAGTACTTC. Its protein product is CSAREVSGETQYF.

In the case of this clonotype: A much larger clonotype is one base distant, so this may be a read error. The chain uses TRBV28 and TRBJ2-7; 12 bases are a match to TRBD2. Per the germline V gene, CDR1 is MDHEN and CDR2 is SYDVKM. The CDR3 consists of 14 residues. As DNA, the CDR3 is TGTGCCAGCCTCGGACTAGCGGGATCGTACGAGCAGTGCTTC. Protein product: CASLGLAGSYEQCF.

This clonotype came up many times. The chain employs TRBV6-1 and TRBJ2-7; D may match TRBD1 or TRBD2 (6 bases each). The germline V and J ends were trimmed by 1 base and 2 bases, with 12 bases remaining between them. From germline, CDR1 is MNHNS and CDR2 SASEGT. This CDR3 is built from 15 residues. CDR3 sequence (DNA): TGTGCCAGCAGTGAAGGGGGGGCTTCGGCCTACGAGCAGTACTTC. Translated: CASSEGGASAYEQYF.

This clonotype turned up a few times. This rearrangement joins TRBV6-1 to TRBJ1-1; no reliable D call. Per the germline V gene, CDR1 is MNHNS and CDR2 is SASEGT. This CDR3 region has 11 residues. The V end lost 8 bases, the J end lost 3 bases, and 7 bases lay between the germline ends. The CDR3 DNA follows: TGTGCCAGCGGAAAAGACACTGAAGCTTTCTTT. Encoded protein: CASGKDTEAFF.

CDR3 sequence reads: CASRRRTGQMNTEAFF. The CDR3 nucleotides read TGCGCCAGCAGACGAAGGACAGGCCAAATGAACACTGAAGCTTTCTTT. The gene calls are TRBV5-1 and TRBJ1-1; TRBD1 matches at 7 bases. Germline CDR1 reads SGHRS; CDR2 reads YFSETQ. The ends lost 5 bases at V and 0 bases at J; junction bases unmatched: 10. The CDR3 spans 16 residues.

The chain links TRBV18 to TRBJ1-6, with D unclear. The CDR3 has 16 residues. The V and J ends lost 1 base and 8 bases respectively, with 15 bases between them. Germline CDR1 KGHSH, CDR2 LQKENI. The DNA for the CDR3 is TGTGCCAGCTCACCACTCGCTCCCCATGGGGATTCACCCCTCCACTTT. As protein: CASSPLAPHGDSPLHF.

This clonotype was detected many times. The genes are TRBV11-2 and TRBJ2-1; D call uncertain. CDR3 length: 17 residues. The ends were cut back, 7 bases at V and 3 bases at J, with 22 bases in the middle. The germline CDR1 and CDR2 sequences are SGHAT and FQNNGV. CDR3 nucleotides: TGTGCCAGCACGCTTCAGTTAACCGAGGATTTCTACAATGAGCAGTTCTTC. Translation gives CASTLQLTEDFYNEQFF.

This chain's CDR3 is CASSLHEGVYGYTF. CDR3 nucleotides: TGTGCCAGCAGTTTACATGAAGGGGTCTATGGCTACACCTTC. This chain links TRBV28 with TRBJ1-2, with D possibly being TRBD1 (5 bases). Looked up from germline, CDR1 is MDHEN and CDR2 is SYDVKM. The CDR3 spans 14 residues. Trimming took off 2 bases at V and 4 bases at J, with 11 bases between the two ends.

The rearrangement links TRBV2 to TRBJ1-3; D not certain. V was shortened by 6 bases and J by 0 bases, with 6 bases between the two germline ends. This CDR3 is built from 13 residues. The germline gives CDR1 SNHLY, CDR2 FYNNEI. CDR3: CASRVSSGNTIYF. In DNA form, the CDR3 reads TGTGCCAGCAGAGTTAGCTCTGGAAACACCATATATTTT.

This clonotype appeared many times. The rearrangement links TRBV12-3 or TRBV12-4 to TRBJ2-3, with no clear D. Trimming removed 1 base at V and 12 bases at J, with 17 bases between. CDR3 length: 14 residues. DNA of the CDR3: TGTGCCAGCAGTTTAGTGACCTCTCCCTATGGTCAGTATTTT. Its translation is CASSLVTSPYGQYF.

In its sample, this clonotype was seen many times. The chain links TRBV20-1 to TRBJ2-3; 10 positions agree with TRBD2. V was pared by 2 bases and J by 2 bases, with 4 bases of the junction left unmatched. Looked up from germline, CDR1 is DFQATT and CDR2 is SNEGSKA (reference sequence). The length of the CDR3 is 15 residues. This CDR3 reads CSARRLAGDTDTQYF. DNA of the CDR3: TGCAGTGCTAGAAGGCTAGCGGGAGACACAGATACGCAGTATTTT.

This clonotype was counted many times. The rearrangement links TRBV28 to TRBJ1-1; TRBD1 might be the D (5 bases). The CDR3 covers 14 residues. Deletions cut 7 bases from V and 1 base from J, with 13 bases between. Germline values: CDR1 MDHEN, CDR2 SYDVKM. The CDR3 reads CASNEEGWNTEAFF. CDR3 in DNA: TGTGCCAGCAACGAGGAGGGGTGGAACACTGAAGCTTTCTTT.

The chain recombines TRBV6-1 with TRBJ2-5; D may be TRBD1 (5 bases). The CDR3 spans 19 residues. Germline V gene data show CDR1 as MNHNS and CDR2 as SASEGT. Trimming cost V 6 bases and J 0 bases, with 26 bases left between them. The CDR3 DNA reads TGTGCCAGCAGCAGGACACCTACCGCTAACCCGACCTACCAAGAGACCCAGTACTTC. Translated, it gives CASSRTPTANPTYQETQYF.

This clonotype was counted at least ten times. The chain carries TRBV5-5 and TRBJ2-3, with 8 bases aligning to TRBD2. Germline values: CDR1 SGHKS, CDR2 YYEKEE (reference sequence). The CDR3 extends over 17 amino acids. V lost 1 base, J lost 0 bases, and 7 bases stayed unmatched. Here the CDR3 reads CASSLQPVAGSTDTQYF. Written as DNA, the CDR3 is TGTGCCAGCAGCTTGCAACCCGTAGCGGGGAGCACAGATACGCAGTATTTT.

At least ten counts were recorded for this clonotype. The V gene is TRBV20-1, the J gene TRBJ2-3; D is perhaps TRBD2 (5 bases). Germline assignment: CDR1 DFQATT and CDR2 SNEGSKA (reference sequence). V was pared by 1 base and J by 2 bases, with 16 bases between. The CDR3 consists of 16 residues. The CDR3 DNA reads as TGCAGTGCTAGAGCTCGAGCGGCCTCCGTCACAGATACGCAGTATTTT. This gives the protein CSARARAASVTDTQYF.

The table lists this clonotype with a few counts. The V and J genes are TRBV15 and TRBJ1-4, with D possibly matching TRBD1 (6 bases). The CDR3 sequence is 17 residues long. CDR1 and CDR2 from the germline V gene are LNHNV and YYDKDF (reference sequence). The V gene lost 0 bases and the J gene lost 10 bases, with 21 bases spanning the gap. CDR3 sequence reads: CATSRDGGAGELGKLFF. CDR3 nucleotides: TGTGCCACCAGCAGAGATGGAGGGGCAGGGGAGCTAGGAAAACTGTTTTTT.

In its sample, this clonotype was seen many times. The chain carries TRBV2 and TRBJ1-4; 7 bases match TRBD1. The CDR3 runs 16 residues. V lost 6 bases to trimming and J lost 2 bases; unmatched junction nucleotides: 9. Germline V gene data show CDR1 as SNHLY and CDR2 as FYNNEI. The CDR3: CASRADREPTNEKLFF. CDR3 in DNA: TGTGCCAGCAGGGCAGACAGGGAACCGACTAATGAAAAACTGTTTTTT. Full variable domain (rest looked up from reference TRBV2 and TRBJ1-4): EPEVTQTPSHQVTQMGQEVILRCVPISNHLYFYWYRQILGQKVEFLVSFYNNEISEKSEIFDDQFSVERPDGSNFTLKIRSTKLEDSAMYFCASRADREPTNEKLFFGSGTQLSVL.

This clonotype was picked up many times. CDR3 DNA sequence: TGTGCCAGCAGCTTAGGGGACTTCAGAGGGCCAGATACGCAGTATTTT. Encoded protein: CASSLGDFRGPDTQYF. The chain combines TRBV11-2 with TRBJ2-3, with D perhaps matching TRBD2 (6 bases). V was shortened by 1 base and J by 4 bases, with 15 bases between the two germline ends. CDR1 and CDR2 from the germline V gene are SGHAT and FQNNGV. This CDR3 has 16 residues.

This clonotype was seen more than once but under ten times. The genes are TRBV5-1 and TRBJ2-1; 13 bases are a match to TRBD2. V trimming: 2 bases; J trimming: 0 bases; junction bases outside the gene matches: 11. In germline, CDR1 is SGHRS, CDR2 YFSETQ. The CDR3 covers 20 residues. Here the CDR3 DNA reads TGCGCCAGCAGCTTAGCACTTTGGACTAGCGGGGGATCCTCCTACAATGAGCAGTTCTTC. Its translation is CASSLALWTSGGSSYNEQFF.

V gene TRBV30 combines with J gene TRBJ2-4, with TRBD1 identical over 11 bases. CDR1 and CDR2 from the germline V gene are GTSNPN and SVGIG (reference sequence). Germline trimming cut 6 bases from V and 6 bases from J; bases unmatched to any gene: 10. The CDR3 runs to 15 residues. The CDR3 spells CACEEDRGLGNIQYF. The CDR3 DNA reads as TGTGCCTGTGAGGAGGACAGGGGGCTTGGAAACATTCAGTACTTC.

This clonotype was recorded at least ten times. The chain uses TRBV5-1 and TRBJ1-1; tentative D call: TRBD1 (6 bases). CDR3 length equals 14 residues. Germline assignment: CDR1 SGHRS and CDR2 YFSETQ. Trimming removed 4 bases at V and 1 base at J, with 11 bases between. The CDR3 DNA is TGCGCCAGCAGCCAGGGGCACGGGAACACTGAAGCTTTCTTT. Amino acid sequence: CASSQGHGNTEAFF.

This clonotype has at least ten counts. V usage is TRBV30 and J usage is TRBJ1-1; D unresolved. The CDR3 length is 15 residues. The V and J ends lost 0 bases and 7 bases respectively, with 18 bases between them. Germline CDR1 GTSNPN, CDR2 SVGIG (reference sequence). Here the CDR3 DNA reads TGTGCCTGGAGTGTAGTTTCGCTCGGGAGTGGTGAAGCTTTCTTT. This gives the protein CAWSVVSLGSGEAFF.

In this sample, this clonotype turned up many times. The chain links TRBV6-2 or TRBV6-3 to TRBJ2-3; 7 bases line up with TRBD2. This CDR3 has 16 residues. In germline, CDR1 is MNHEY, CDR2 SVGEGT. Germline trimming cut 2 bases from V and 3 bases from J; bases unmatched to any gene: 8. The DNA of the CDR3 is TGTGCCAGCAGTTACGAGAGGAGGGAGGGGACAGATACGCAGTATTTT. This gives the protein CASSYERREGTDTQYF.

This clonotype was observed once. The rearrangement uses TRBV7-9 and TRBJ1-1; perhaps TRBD1 as D (5 bases). The CDR3 consists of 15 residues. Trimming cost V 0 bases and J 9 bases, with 17 bases left between them. CDR1 and CDR2 from the germline V gene are SEHNR and FQNEAQ (reference sequence). This chain's CDR3 is CASSLAGQGRTKAFF. CDR3 nucleotides: TGTGCCAGCAGCTTAGCCGGGCAGGGAAGAACTAAAGCTTTCTTT.

This clonotype was detected ten times or more. Since a much larger clone is just one base distant, this may be a read error. The V and J genes are TRBV3-1 and TRBJ1-1; D uncertain. Trimming stripped 2 bases from V and 3 bases from J, with 1 base between. Germline loops: CDR1 LGHDT, CDR2 YNNKEL (reference sequence). The length of the CDR3 is 11 residues. In nucleotides, the CDR3 is TGTGCCAGCAGCCAATACACTGAAGCTTTCTTT. It translates to CASSQYTEAFF.

This clonotype was detected a few times. The J gene is TRBJ1-1, the V gene TRBV19; D may be TRBD1 (5 bases). V was trimmed by 3 bases and J by 0 bases, leaving 11 bases between them. This CDR3 spans 15 amino acids. CDR1 LNHDA and CDR2 SQIVND come from the germline V gene (reference sequence). The CDR3: CASSMIGAMNTEAFF. The CDR3 DNA reads as TGTGCCAGTAGTATGATAGGGGCTATGAACACTGAAGCTTTCTTT.